The 32 T cell receptor beta chains below were found in one sample sequenced in a study of T cell clusters in autoimmune cytopenias. TRB was amplified by touch-down multiplex PCR, primer pools A and B combined. TCRdb derives one entry per CDR3 protein from the multiplex PCR reads, leaving out DNA. In all, the sample yields around 2,200 distinct CDR3 sequences. TRB was amplified from around 0.25 ug of peripheral blood genomic DNA per sample. The same specimen was also included in a second study, on T cell repertoires in aging, cancer and after chemotherapy.

Sequencing used peripheral blood. These receptors came from a human donor in good health.

The chain employs TRBV6-4 and TRBJ1-2; TCRdb returns TRBD1, unconfirmable since there is no DNA. Germline CDR1 reads MRHNA; CDR2 reads SNTAGT. The CDR3 has 11 residues. This CDR3 is CASGDGAGNTF.

This chain joins TRBV5-1 and TRBJ1-1; TCRdb calls TRBD1, which cannot be checked without DNA. The germline gives CDR1 SGHRS, CDR2 YFSETQ. The CDR3 is made up of 13 amino acids. The chain's CDR3 is CASRTQESREAFF.

This clonotype shows up as medium-sized by frequency. The chain links TRBV19 to TRBJ1-1. From germline, CDR1 is LNHDA and CDR2 SQIVND (reference sequence). CDR3 length: 13 residues. This CDR3 reads CASSIGQNTEAFF.

CDR3 region: CASSSGQRNEKLFF. The genes are TRBV28 and TRBJ1-4; TCRdb proposes TRBD1, but this gene call is untestable without DNA. In germline, CDR1 is MDHEN, CDR2 SYDVKM. There are 14 residues in the CDR3.

The CDR3 sequence is CASSDSASGQTYNEQFF. V and J are TRBV6-4 and TRBJ2-1; TCRdb proposes TRBD2, but this gene call is untestable without DNA. This CDR3 is 17 amino acids long. The germline CDR1 and CDR2 sequences are MRHNA and SNTAGT.

Judged by frequency, this clonotype is medium-sized. V usage is TRBV18 and J usage is TRBJ1-2; as DNA is missing, the TRBD1 call by TCRdb cannot be tested. Germline loops: CDR1 KGHSH, CDR2 LQKENI. The CDR3 has 15 amino acids. The CDR3 loop reads CASSPTGGGGYGYTF.

This clonotype is deemed medium-sized by its frequency. The chain combines TRBV27 with TRBJ2-1; TCRdb gives TRBD2 as the D gene, but with no DNA this cannot be confirmed. This CDR3 spans 14 amino acids. The germline V gene has CDR1 MNHEY and CDR2 SMNVEV (reference sequence). The CDR3: CASKIAGGYNEQFF.

The V call is TRBV11-2, the J call TRBJ1-1. CDR3 length: 14 amino acids. Germline V gene sequence: CDR1 SGHAT, CDR2 FQNNGV. Here the CDR3 reads CASRAEGPNTEAFF.

The V and J genes are TRBV28 and TRBJ1-2; TCRdb proposes TRBD1, but this gene call is untestable without DNA. CDR1 MDHEN and CDR2 SYDVKM come from the germline V gene. This CDR3 comprises 14 residues. CDR3 residues: CASSLSTGGIGYTF.

Considering frequency, this clonotype is medium-sized (0.01 to 0.1%). V is TRBV13 and J is TRBJ2-3; TCRdb selects TRBD1, and the lack of DNA leaves this call unchecked. The CDR3 is 14 residues long. Germline assignment: CDR1 PRHDT and CDR2 FYEKMQ (reference sequence). The CDR3 reads CASSYQGAQDTQYF.

The chain is built from TRBV20-1 and TRBJ2-1; without DNA, the TCRdb call of TRBD2 cannot be checked. The CDR3 is 14 amino acids. CDR1 and CDR2 from the germline V gene are DFQATT and SNEGSKA (reference sequence). CDR3 in amino acids: CSARRLAEGNEQFF.

In terms of frequency, this clonotype is medium-sized. The rearrangement joins TRBV19 to TRBJ1-5; TCRdb returns TRBD1, unconfirmable since there is no DNA. Germline assignment: CDR1 LNHDA and CDR2 SQIVND (reference sequence). The CDR3 covers 17 residues. CDR3 amino acids: CASTSGQGLGSNQPQHF.

By frequency, this clonotype registers medium-sized (0.01 to 0.1%). The V call is TRBV19, the J call TRBJ2-7; TCRdb reports TRBD1, a call that lacks DNA to check it against. Germline CDR1 reads LNHDA; CDR2 reads SQIVND (reference sequence). CDR3 length: 14 residues. The CDR3 sequence is CASRMGQGNAEQYF. The full variable domain, its missing parts supplied by reference TRBV19 and TRBJ2-7, is DGGITQSPKYLFRKEGQNVTLSCEQNLNHDAMYWYRQDPGQGLRLIYYSQIVNDFQKGDIAEGYSVSREKKESFPLTVTSAQKNPTAFYLCASRMGQGNAEQYFGPGTRLTVT.

By frequency, this clonotype is medium-sized (0.01 to 0.1%). The chain couples TRBV11-2 to TRBJ1-2; absent DNA, TCRdb's TRBD1 call cannot be checked. Germline V CDR1 and CDR2: SGHAT, FQNNGV. CDR3 length equals 13 residues. This CDR3 is CASSLGTGAYYTF.

The genes are TRBV5-1 and TRBJ2-5; absent DNA, TCRdb's TRBD1 call cannot be checked. The CDR3 extends over 14 amino acids. Germline V gene lookup returns CDR1 SGHRS and CDR2 YFSETQ. The chain's CDR3 is CASSLGVRGETQYF.

This clonotype is classed as medium-sized by frequency. The chain combines TRBV28 with TRBJ1-4; lacking DNA, the TRBD1 call made by TCRdb goes unchecked. The CDR3 spans 15 residues. Germline V gene lookup returns CDR1 MDHEN and CDR2 SYDVKM. The CDR3 is CASSPIGGWGEKLFF. The full variable domain, with the rest looked up from reference TRBV28 and TRBJ1-4, is DVKVTQSSRYLVKRTGEKVFLECVQDMDHENMFWYRQDPGLGLRLIYFSYDVKMKEKGDIPEGYSVSREKKERFSLILESASTNQTSMYLCASSPIGGWGEKLFFGSGTQLSVL.

This clonotype is classed as large by frequency. This chain joins TRBV29-1 and TRBJ2-7; the TRBD2 assignment by TCRdb is unverifiable without DNA. Germline CDR1 SQVTM, CDR2 ANQGSEA. The CDR3 is made up of 14 amino acids. CDR3 amino acids: CSVARPDGTYEQYF.

The rearrangement uses TRBV28 and TRBJ1-2. The V gene's germline CDR1 is MDHEN and CDR2 SYDVKM. The length of the CDR3 is 11 residues. The chain's CDR3 is CASSLVDGYTF.

The chain uses TRBV20-1 and TRBJ2-7; TCRdb's D call of TRBD2 is untestable without DNA. This CDR3 is built from 17 residues. Germline V gives CDR1 DFQATT, CDR2 SNEGSKA (reference sequence). The CDR3 protein is CSASFFLGLAGSYEQYF.

This clonotype is classed as medium-sized by frequency. V is TRBV7-6 and J is TRBJ2-7; TCRdb picks TRBD1, but there is no DNA to check that call. The CDR3 spans 14 residues. In germline, CDR1 is SGHVS, CDR2 FNYEAQ. This CDR3 is CASSYSLQGIEQYF.

This clonotype is medium-sized by frequency. The chain employs TRBV12-3 or TRBV12-4 and TRBJ2-2. This CDR3 region has 13 residues. The CDR3: CASTLWDTGELFF.

Its frequency marks this clonotype as medium-sized. The chain employs TRBV20-1 and TRBJ2-5; lacking DNA, the TRBD2 call made by TCRdb goes unchecked. Germline lookup yields CDR1 DFQATT and CDR2 SNEGSKA (reference sequence). This CDR3 is built from 12 residues. CDR3 amino acids: CSAKGLGETQYF.

Judged by frequency, this clonotype is medium-sized. The CDR3 is CASSYRLAVVRGGLFF. This sequence joins TRBV6-2 or TRBV6-3 and TRBJ2-2; with no DNA, the TCRdb D assignment of TRBD2 cannot be verified. From germline, CDR1 is MNHEY and CDR2 SVGEGT. The CDR3 runs to 16 residues.

This clonotype counts as medium-sized by frequency. The V gene is TRBV7-9, the J gene TRBJ2-7; TCRdb gives TRBD1 as the D gene, but with no DNA this cannot be confirmed. CDR3 size: 15 residues. Germline CDR1 is SEHNR and CDR2 is FQNEAQ (reference sequence). CDR3 loop: CASSSRTGSGYEQYF.

This clonotype counts as large by frequency. The V call is TRBV27, the J call TRBJ2-2; the TCRdb call, TRBD1, lacks DNA for checking. Germline CDR1 and CDR2: MNHEY and SMNVEV (reference sequence). CDR3 length equals 13 residues. The CDR3 spells CASRRQGTGELFF.

This clonotype is labeled medium-sized based on frequency. This rearrangement joins TRBV5-5 to TRBJ1-4. This CDR3 contains 16 residues. Per the germline V gene, CDR1 is SGHKS and CDR2 is YYEKEE (reference sequence). This CDR3 is CASSRSLTDANEKLFF.

By frequency, this clonotype is large (0.1 to 1%). V and J are TRBV19 and TRBJ2-2; TCRdb's assignment of TRBD1 cannot be checked, as there is no DNA. This CDR3 contains 15 residues. Per germline, CDR1 LNHDA and CDR2 SQIVND (reference sequence). The CDR3 is CASSLGAGGTGELFF.

This clonotype registers medium-sized by frequency. The J gene is TRBJ2-2, the V gene TRBV27. Germline-derived CDR1 and CDR2 are MNHEY and SMNVEV (reference sequence). The CDR3 runs to 14 residues. The CDR3 sequence: CASSLYLNTGELFF.

This clonotype is medium-sized by frequency. The J gene is TRBJ2-7, the V gene TRBV7-2; absent DNA, TCRdb's TRBD2 call cannot be checked. Germline loops: CDR1 SGHTA, CDR2 FQGNSA. The CDR3 is made up of 16 amino acids. CDR3 region: CASSFGLAGEGLEQYF. Supplemented by reference TRBV7-2 and TRBJ2-7, the full variable domain reads GAGVSQSPSNKVTEKGKDVELRCDPISGHTALYWYRQSLGQGLEFLIYFQGNSAPDKSGLPSDRFSAERTGGSVSTLTIQRTQQEDSAVYLCASSFGLAGEGLEQYFGPGTRLTVT.

The rearrangement links TRBV12-3 or TRBV12-4 to TRBJ1-3. The CDR3 length is 13 residues. The CDR3 sequence: CASTGGPGNTIYF.

V gene TRBV20-1 combines with J gene TRBJ1-2; TCRdb returns TRBD1, unconfirmable since there is no DNA. CDR1 is DFQATT, CDR2 SNEGSKA, per germline (reference sequence). The length of the CDR3 is 14 residues. CDR3: CSAINSKGNYGYTF.

This clonotype registers medium-sized by frequency. The chain employs TRBV5-1 and TRBJ2-2; the TCRdb call, TRBD2, lacks DNA for checking. CDR1 is SGHRS, CDR2 YFSETQ, per germline. The CDR3 is 16 residues long. The CDR3 sequence is CASSLERGGLTGELFF.